This record concerns one TCR beta chain sequence. What antigen it recognizes has not been identified. Per-base quality was not reported, and no clone a single base away is much larger than it. Including the terminal cysteine and phenylalanine, the CDR3 comprises 14 residues. Left in the record is the CDR3 DNA by itself, 42 bases read in frame from the first base. Per the germline V gene, SQVTM is the CDR1 and ANQGSEA is the CDR2. V sheds 8 bases and J sheds 4 bases, leaving 19 bases between their ends. The sample's time point, from its label and the paper: baseline before first vaccination. Vaccinee samples came from UK trials COV001 and COV002, including a single-blind randomized controlled phase 2/3 trial of AZD1222 (ChAdOx1 nCoV-19) in healthy adults. For TCRbeta chain sequencing, PBMC samples were collected from trial participants at day 0 and at day 28 after the second dose. This entry belongs to a study of T cell responses to AZD1222 COVID-19 vaccine (dated by TCRdb to about 2021). For the wider study: AZD1222 recipients whose second dose came at about 4 weeks and those whose second dose came at about 12 weeks were combined into one group, since spike-specific TCR depth and breadth did not differ between the two schedules. TCR sequencing covered 230 or so trial participants: 200 to 220 given two doses of AZD1222 and 26 given two doses of MenACWY control vaccine. Trial participants were enrolled by age into subgroups of 18-55, 56-69 and 70-plus years, and around 150, 28 and 57 TCR-sequenced participants, respectively, were included in these subgroups. Broad study findings and their caveats: In the small 56-69-year group, the increase in depth fell short of significance, most likely because of low power. Conclusions about previously exposed vaccinees are limited because only six or seven AZD1222 recipients were SARS-CoV-2 seropositive at baseline. Nearly half of unique spike-specific TCRs reportedly recognized epitopes outside regions mutated in the B.1.351 and B.1.1.7 variants. Because no day 14 peak-response samples were available, the repertoires could be characterized only after the peak T cell response. Vaccine-associated CD4 TCRs spanned the whole spike protein, with dominant responses in regions 160-218 and 743-854. Spike-specific TCR breadth and depth rose significantly after two AZD1222 doses compared with day 0 and with MenACWY recipients. Most participants were white British and females outnumbered males, and the authors suggested that clonal diversity may have been underestimated.

The CDR3 regions of human TCRbeta chains were analyzed by immunosequencing. For the original study's pipeline: TCRs in the repertoires were compared against a reference library of SARS-CoV-2-specific TCRs that had been generated with the MIRA antigen-specificity platform. Breadth meant the fraction of unique TCRs that were SARS-CoV-2-associated, whereas depth meant the fraction of total T cells that were SARS-CoV-2-associated. Using the MIRA data, every spike-specific TCR was mapped to the spike region that the TCR reacted to and assigned to either a CD4 or a CD8 class. Log10-transformed breadth and depth values were compared by one-way ANOVA with Sidak's multiple comparisons tests. TCRdb limited this immuneACCESS table to in-frame rearrangements with V and J called. A share of clones is missing; checked studies link under half to unresolved V genes, and the rest is unexplained. That table gives V, J and clone size, and the DNA gave D and trimming. The sample profile shows 90,000 to 95,000 clones; roughly nine tenths of them were found once. The leading ten clones occupy 7.5% of the sample.

The chain joins TRBV29-1 to TRBJ2-3; the D gene cannot be resolved reliably. The TCR comes from an adult in good health. Source: peripheral blood, taken on day 0 of AZD1222 vaccination. The bases read TGCAGCTTCACTCGGGCCTCTTACCCAGATACGCAGTATTTT. This translates into CSFTRASYPDTQYF.